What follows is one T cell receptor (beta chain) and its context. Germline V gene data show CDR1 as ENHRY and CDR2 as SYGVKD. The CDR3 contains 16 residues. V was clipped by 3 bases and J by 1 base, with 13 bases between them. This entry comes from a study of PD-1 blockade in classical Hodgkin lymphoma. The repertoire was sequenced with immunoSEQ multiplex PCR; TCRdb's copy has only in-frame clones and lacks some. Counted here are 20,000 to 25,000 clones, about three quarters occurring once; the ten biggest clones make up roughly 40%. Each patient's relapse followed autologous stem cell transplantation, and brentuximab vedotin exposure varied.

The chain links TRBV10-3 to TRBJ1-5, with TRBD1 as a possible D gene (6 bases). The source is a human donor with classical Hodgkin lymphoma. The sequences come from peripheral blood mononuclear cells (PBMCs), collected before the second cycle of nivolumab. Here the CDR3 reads CAISDRGGESNQPQHF. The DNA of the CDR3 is TGTGCCATCAGTGACAGGGGTGGAGAGAGCAATCAGCCCCAGCATTTT.